The T cell receptor (beta chain) described here comes from a study of CD8 T cells in Susac syndrome. cDNA came from about 0.46 to 1 ug RNA primed by random hexamers. One entry per CDR3 protein results from TCRdb running MiXCR on the immunoSEQ multiplex PCR reads. The table records 200,000 or so distinct CDR3 sequences, around 95% of them present only once. Germline assignment: CDR1 SGHRS and CDR2 YFSETQ. Trimming removed 4 bases from V and 7 bases from J; junction bases left unmatched: 10. The CDR3 consists of 14 residues. What was sequenced was CD4+ T cells from PBMCs. The clonotype comes from a human donor with Susac syndrome. The V call is TRBV5-1, the J call TRBJ1-1; 7 positions agree with TRBD1. The DNA for the CDR3 is TGCGCCAGCAGCCTCAGACAGGGCGGGGGTGAAGCTTTCTTT. Residues: CASSLRQGGGEAFF.